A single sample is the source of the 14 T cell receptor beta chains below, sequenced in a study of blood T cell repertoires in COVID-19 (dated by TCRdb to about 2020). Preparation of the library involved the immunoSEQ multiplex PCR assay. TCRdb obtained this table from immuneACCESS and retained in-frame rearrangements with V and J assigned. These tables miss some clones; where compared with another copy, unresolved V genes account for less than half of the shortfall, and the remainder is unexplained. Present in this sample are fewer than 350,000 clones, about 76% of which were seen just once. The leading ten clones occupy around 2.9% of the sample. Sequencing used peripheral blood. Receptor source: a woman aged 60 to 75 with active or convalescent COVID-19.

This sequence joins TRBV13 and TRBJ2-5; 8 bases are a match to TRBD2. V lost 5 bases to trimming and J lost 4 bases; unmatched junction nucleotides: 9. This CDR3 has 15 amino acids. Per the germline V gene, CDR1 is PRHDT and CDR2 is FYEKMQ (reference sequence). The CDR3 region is CASSPGSGGAETQYF. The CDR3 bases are TGTGCCAGCAGCCCGGGGAGCGGGGGCGCAGAGACCCAGTACTTC.

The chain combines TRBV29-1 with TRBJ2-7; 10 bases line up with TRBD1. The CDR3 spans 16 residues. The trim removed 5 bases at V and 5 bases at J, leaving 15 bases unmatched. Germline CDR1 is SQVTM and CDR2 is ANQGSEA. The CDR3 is CSVYEPPRTGGNEQYF. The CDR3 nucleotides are TGCAGCGTTTACGAGCCCCCGCGGACAGGGGGGAACGAGCAGTACTTC.

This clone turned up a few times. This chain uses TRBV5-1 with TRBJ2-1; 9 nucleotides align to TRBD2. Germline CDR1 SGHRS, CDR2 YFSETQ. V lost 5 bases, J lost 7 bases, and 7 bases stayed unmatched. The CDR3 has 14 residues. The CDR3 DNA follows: TGCGCCAGCAGGGGGACTAGCAATTTGAATGAGCAGTTCTTC. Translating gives CASRGTSNLNEQFF.

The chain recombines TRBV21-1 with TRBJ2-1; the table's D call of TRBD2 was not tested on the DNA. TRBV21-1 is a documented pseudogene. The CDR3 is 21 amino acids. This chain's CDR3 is CASSKLGLGGSGGSSYNEQFF. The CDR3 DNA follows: TGTGCCAGCAGCAAGCTAGGTCTTGGTGGTAGCGGGGGTAGCTCCTACAATGAGCAGTTCTTC.

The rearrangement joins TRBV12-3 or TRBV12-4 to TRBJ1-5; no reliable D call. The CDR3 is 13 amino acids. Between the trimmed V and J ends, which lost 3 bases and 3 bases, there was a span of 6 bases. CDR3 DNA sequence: TGTGCCAGCAGTTTGCAACTCAATCAGCCCCAGCATTTT. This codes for CASSLQLNQPQHF.

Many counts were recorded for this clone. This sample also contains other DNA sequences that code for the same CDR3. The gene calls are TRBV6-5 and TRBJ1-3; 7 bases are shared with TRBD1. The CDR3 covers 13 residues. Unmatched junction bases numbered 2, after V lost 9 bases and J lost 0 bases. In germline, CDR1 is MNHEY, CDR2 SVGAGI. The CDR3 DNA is TGTGCCAGTAGACAGGGCTCTGGAAACACCATATATTTT. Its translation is CASRQGSGNTIYF.

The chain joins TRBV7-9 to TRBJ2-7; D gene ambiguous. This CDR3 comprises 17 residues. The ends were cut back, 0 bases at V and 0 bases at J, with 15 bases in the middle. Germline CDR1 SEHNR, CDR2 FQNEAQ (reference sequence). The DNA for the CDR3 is TGTGCCAGCAGCTTAGCGCCAGGCACCCTCCTCTCCTACGAGCAGTACTTC. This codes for CASSLAPGTLLSYEQYF.

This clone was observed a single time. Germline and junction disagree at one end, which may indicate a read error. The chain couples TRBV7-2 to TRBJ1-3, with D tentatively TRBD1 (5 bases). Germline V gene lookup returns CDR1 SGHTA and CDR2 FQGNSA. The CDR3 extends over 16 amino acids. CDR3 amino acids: CASSLGAGRTGNTKYF. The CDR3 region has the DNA TGTGCCAGCAGCTTAGGGGCAGGGCGAACTGGAAACACCAAATATTTT.

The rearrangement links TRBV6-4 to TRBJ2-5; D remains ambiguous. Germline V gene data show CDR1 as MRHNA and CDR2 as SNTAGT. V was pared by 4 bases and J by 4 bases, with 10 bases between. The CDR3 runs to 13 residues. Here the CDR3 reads CASSVGRGETQYF. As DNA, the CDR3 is TGTGCCAGCAGTGTGGGCCGTGGAGAGACCCAGTACTTC.

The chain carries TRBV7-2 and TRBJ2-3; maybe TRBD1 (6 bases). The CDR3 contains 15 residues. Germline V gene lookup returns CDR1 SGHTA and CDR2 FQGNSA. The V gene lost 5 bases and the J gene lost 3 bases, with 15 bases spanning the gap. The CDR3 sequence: CASSPHGQSTDTQYF. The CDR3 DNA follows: TGTGCCAGCAGCCCCCACGGACAGAGTACAGATACGCAGTATTTT.

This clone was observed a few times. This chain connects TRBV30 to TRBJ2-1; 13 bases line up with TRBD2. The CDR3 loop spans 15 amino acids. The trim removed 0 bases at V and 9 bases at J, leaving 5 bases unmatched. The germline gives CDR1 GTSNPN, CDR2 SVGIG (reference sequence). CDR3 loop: CAWSVLAGGHGEQFF. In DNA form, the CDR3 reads TGTGCCTGGAGTGTACTAGCGGGGGGGCATGGTGAGCAGTTCTTC.

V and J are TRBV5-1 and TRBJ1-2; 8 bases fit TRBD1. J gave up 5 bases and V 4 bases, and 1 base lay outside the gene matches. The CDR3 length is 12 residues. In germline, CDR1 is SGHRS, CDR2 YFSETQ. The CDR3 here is CASSGQGYGYTF. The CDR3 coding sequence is TGCGCCAGCAGCGGACAGGGATATGGCTACACCTTC.

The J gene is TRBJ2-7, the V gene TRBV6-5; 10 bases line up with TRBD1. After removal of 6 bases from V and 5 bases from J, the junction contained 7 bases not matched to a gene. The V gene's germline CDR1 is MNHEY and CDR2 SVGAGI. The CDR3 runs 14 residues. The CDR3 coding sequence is TGTGCCAGCAGCCCCGACAGGGGGCCCAACGAGCAGTACTTC. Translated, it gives CASSPDRGPNEQYF.

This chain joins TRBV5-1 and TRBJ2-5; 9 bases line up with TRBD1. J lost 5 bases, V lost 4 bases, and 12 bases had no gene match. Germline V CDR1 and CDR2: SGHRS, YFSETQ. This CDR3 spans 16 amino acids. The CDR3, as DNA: TGCGCCAGCAGCCCCTCCGGGACAGGGATGGGGGAGACCCAGTACTTC. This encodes CASSPSGTGMGETQYF.